The 20 T cell receptor beta chains reported below all come from one sample, sequenced in a study of T-cell reconstitution after alpha-beta-depleted transplantation in children. A TCRbeta library incorporating unique molecular identifiers was prepared. One entry per CDR3 protein, called by TCRdb with MiXCR from the PCR reads. The sample carries hundreds of thousands of distinct CDR3 sequences, around 17% recorded once. Sequencing used PBMCs from the stem cell graft donor, obtained from the stem cell graft. The receptors were gathered from a human donor who donated a stem cell graft to a child with acute myeloid leukemia.

This clonotype was counted ten times or more. The chain is built from TRBV29-1 and TRBJ2-7; D not certain. The ends were cut back, 1 base at V and 4 bases at J, with 5 bases in the middle. Germline lookup yields CDR1 SQVTM and CDR2 ANQGSEA. This CDR3 is 11 amino acids long. The CDR3 bases are TGCAGCGTTGAAGGGGCTTACGAGCAGTACTTC. Its translation: CSVEGAYEQYF.

This clonotype appeared a few times. The CDR3 region is CASSLVLGTGSVYTF. DNA for the CDR3: TGTGCCAGCAGCTTAGTCCTAGGGACAGGGTCTGTCTACACCTTC. The chain is built from TRBV7-2 and TRBJ1-2; TRBD1 aligns across 9 bases. The CDR3 is made up of 15 amino acids. J was trimmed by 10 bases and V by 1 base; bases with no gene match: 10. Germline CDR1 reads SGHTA; CDR2 reads FQGNSA.

This clonotype came up a few times. The genes are TRBV3-1 and TRBJ2-2; D gene uncertain. The V end was cut by 0 bases, the J end by 7 bases, with 3 bases between. Germline V gene sequence: CDR1 LGHDT, CDR2 YNNKEL (reference sequence). The CDR3 length is 12 residues. CDR3 loop: CASSQDNGELFF. Written as DNA, the CDR3 is TGTGCCAGCAGCCAAGACAACGGGGAGCTGTTTTTT.

The rearrangement links TRBV7-8 to TRBJ1-5; D remains unclear. CDR3 length: 12 residues. Germline CDR1 is SGHVS and CDR2 is FQNEAQ. Deletions cut 5 bases from V and 9 bases from J, with 11 bases between. The CDR3, as DNA: TGTGCCAGCAGCCCGGTGGAAGGGCCCCAGCATTTT. Amino acids: CASSPVEGPQHF.

This clonotype was seen ten or more times. V is TRBV29-1 and J is TRBJ2-1, with D possibly matching TRBD2 (5 bases). The CDR3 is 13 amino acids. V lost 6 bases to trimming and J lost 15 bases, with 24 bases between them. Germline V CDR1 and CDR2: SQVTM, ANQGSEA. This CDR3 is CSVELLWTDSMFF. CDR3 coding DNA: TGCAGCGTCGAACTGCTGTGGACGGACTCGATGTTCTTC.

This clonotype occurred a few times. CDR3 DNA sequence: TGCAGTGCTAGAGTTTTTACGGCCCAGTCTATAGGGGGTAATCAGCCCCAGCATTTT. Residues: CSARVFTAQSIGGNQPQHF. The chain couples TRBV20-1 to TRBJ1-5; tentatively, D is TRBD1 (6 bases). V was clipped by 1 base and J by 4 bases, with 26 bases between them. The CDR3 consists of 19 residues. Germline loops: CDR1 DFQATT, CDR2 SNEGSKA (reference sequence).

Here the CDR3 reads CATSRRDRYNEKLFF. DNA of the CDR3: TGTGCCACCAGCAGACGGGACAGATATAATGAAAAACTGTTTTTT. V usage is TRBV15 and J usage is TRBJ1-4; 7 bases fit TRBD1. Per germline, CDR1 LNHNV and CDR2 YYDKDF (reference sequence). The CDR3 extends over 15 amino acids. The V gene end was trimmed by 2 bases and the J gene end by 4 bases; junction bases not matched to a gene: 4.

The chain recombines TRBV11-2 with TRBJ2-1, with 14 nucleotides matching TRBD2. The CDR3 totals 17 residues. CDR1 is SGHAT, CDR2 FQNNGV, per germline. J was trimmed by 5 bases and V by 4 bases; bases with no gene match: 7. The CDR3 sequence is CASSWTSGGSRDNEQFF. The CDR3 DNA is TGTGCCAGCAGCTGGACTAGCGGGGGGAGTCGTGACAATGAGCAGTTCTTC.

This clonotype was seen ten or more times. V and J are TRBV27 and TRBJ1-6, with TRBD1 identical over 7 bases. V lost 7 bases and J lost 5; bases outside the gene matches: 5. Germline-derived CDR1 and CDR2 are MNHEY and SMNVEV (reference sequence). CDR3 length equals 14 residues. The CDR3 DNA reads as TGTGCCAGCAAACCCGGGACAGATAATTCACCCCTCCACTTT. Protein product: CASKPGTDNSPLHF.

The genes are TRBV20-1 and TRBJ2-3, with TRBD1 matching over 7 bases. With V trimmed by 5 bases and J by 3 bases, 11 bases remained unmatched. This CDR3 comprises 15 residues. Per the germline V gene, CDR1 is DFQATT and CDR2 is SNEGSKA (reference sequence). The CDR3 loop is CSASGGGSRTDTQYF. The CDR3 DNA is TGCAGTGCTTCAGGGGGTGGGAGTAGAACAGATACGCAGTATTTT.

This clonotype was counted many times. This chain uses TRBV20-1 with TRBJ2-3; 9 bases match TRBD1. The CDR3 consists of 14 residues. In germline, CDR1 is DFQATT, CDR2 SNEGSKA (reference sequence). The V and J ends lost 1 base and 3 bases, in that order; junction bases with no gene match: 2. The CDR3 reads CSARGDRVTDTQYF. The CDR3 DNA sequence: TGCAGTGCTAGAGGGGACAGGGTAACAGATACGCAGTATTTT.

This clonotype was counted ten times or more. This chain joins TRBV12-3 or TRBV12-4 and TRBJ2-5; TRBD1 agrees at 7 bases. The V and J ends lost 6 bases and 1 base, in that order; junction bases with no gene match: 2. The CDR3 consists of 13 residues. CDR3 sequence reads: CASRWDSQETQYF. In nucleotides, the CDR3 is TGTGCCAGCAGATGGGACAGCCAAGAGACCCAGTACTTC.

This clonotype was detected ten times or more. V usage is TRBV6-1 and J usage is TRBJ2-3; 8 bases map to TRBD1. V lost 1 base to trimming and J lost 0 bases; unmatched junction nucleotides: 0. The CDR3 covers 15 residues. From germline, CDR1 is MNHNS and CDR2 SASEGT. CDR3 in DNA: TGTGCCAGCAGTGAAGGGACAGGGAGCACAGATACGCAGTATTTT. Translation: CASSEGTGSTDTQYF.

There are a few counts of this clonotype. V gene TRBV21-1 combines with J gene TRBJ2-5; TRBD2, the table's D call, was not compared with the DNA. TRBV21-1 counts as a pseudogene. The length of the CDR3 is 15 residues. CDR3 sequence reads: CASSPQGRAAETQYF. CDR3 in DNA: TGTGCCAGCAGCCCTCAGGGCCGCGCAGCAGAGACCCAGTACTTC.

CDR3 in amino acids: CATSRGGSRNYGYTF. CDR3 DNA sequence: TGTGCCACCAGCAGAGGTGGCAGTCGTAACTATGGCTACACCTTC. J is TRBJ1-2 and V is TRBV15; D gene ambiguous. V lost 1 base and J lost 1, with 10 bases in between. Germline CDR1 and CDR2: LNHNV and YYDKDF (reference sequence). The CDR3 consists of 15 residues. Based on the CDR3 plus reference TRBV15 and TRBJ1-2, the full variable domain is DAMVIQNPRYQVTQFGKPVTLSCSQTLNHNVMYWYQQKSSQAPKLLFHYYDKDFNNEADTPDNFQSRRPNTSFCFLDIRSPGLGDTAMYLCATSRGGSRNYGYTFGSGTRLTVV.

This clonotype was picked up many times. The rearrangement links TRBV12-3 or TRBV12-4 to TRBJ1-5; D is uncertain. CDR3 length: 16 residues. With 1 base removed from V and 3 bases from J, the gap between germline ends came to 13 bases. Here the CDR3 DNA reads TGTGCCAGCAGTTTAGGACCGCCGAACTACAATCAGCCCCAGCATTTT. Its protein is CASSLGPPNYNQPQHF.

A remark on this clonotype: Just one base apart from a much larger clone, this may be a read error. The chain has TRBV7-2 and TRBJ2-3; 8 bases agree with TRBD2. The CDR3 runs 16 residues. In germline, CDR1 is SGHTA, CDR2 FQGNSA. The CDR3 reads CASSLQRGSRADAQYF. CDR3 nucleotide sequence: TGTGCCAGCAGCTTACAGCGGGGGTCCCGCGCAGATGCGCAGTATTTT.

This clonotype was counted between two and nine times. The chain uses TRBV5-1 and TRBJ2-1; 11 bases match TRBD1. CDR1 SGHRS and CDR2 YFSETQ come from the germline V gene. This CDR3 has 13 residues. Trimming cost V 3 bases and J 10 bases; bases outside gene matches: 3. The CDR3 sequence is CASSWGQGGEQFF. CDR3 sequence (DNA): TGCGCCAGCAGCTGGGGACAGGGGGGGGAGCAGTTCTTC.

This clonotype came up many times. V gene TRBV20-1 combines with J gene TRBJ1-2, with 7 bases lining up with TRBD1. V lost 6 bases to trimming and J lost 6 bases; unmatched junction nucleotides: 10. The length of the CDR3 is 13 residues. Germline loops: CDR1 DFQATT, CDR2 SNEGSKA (reference sequence). The CDR3 region has the DNA TGCAGTGCACGTTCGACAGGGTACGATGGCTACACCTTC. Its translation: CSARSTGYDGYTF.

In its sample, this clonotype was seen many times. This chain connects TRBV29-1 to TRBJ2-1, with a possible D match to TRBD2 (5 bases). Germline V gene data show CDR1 as SQVTM and CDR2 as ANQGSEA. The CDR3 contains 14 residues. The germline V and J ends were trimmed by 7 bases and 2 bases, with 15 bases remaining between them. CDR3 sequence (DNA): TGCAGCGCCCCCCAAGCCGGGGCCTACAATGAGCAGTTCTTC. Translation gives CSAPQAGAYNEQFF.